What follows are 27 T cell receptor beta chains derived from one specimen sequenced in a study of blood T cells in healthy people across ages (dated by TCRdb to about 2015). To prepare the library, 5' RACE was applied. These reads were obtained on an Illumina HiSeq 2500. A second PCR of roughly 7 to 11 cycles was run with a J-beta primer mix and a sample-barcoded 5' primer. TCRdb trimmed the raw reads at Q25, called clones with MiXCR and kept productive beta chains. Duplicate CDR3 protein sequences are folded into a single record with the most common DNA and genes. The sample includes 700,000 to 800,000 distinct CDR3 sequences, with roughly 45% observed a single time. Jointly, the top ten make up 20% to 25% of the sample. The sample taken for sequencing was blood. Every receptor here comes from a woman in her fifties or sixties in good health.

The gene calls are TRBV12-3 or TRBV12-4 and TRBJ1-6; D gene ambiguous. The CDR3 has 12 residues. Trimming cost V 6 bases and J 7 bases, with 7 bases left between them. The CDR3 here is CASRGRNSPLHF. CDR3 sequence (DNA): TGTGCCAGCAGAGGGAGAAATTCACCCCTCCACTTT.

This sequence joins TRBV18 and TRBJ2-5; the match to TRBD1 covers 10 bases. The J call may not be correct, given that the DNA end is closer to TRBJ2-7. The CDR3 consists of 15 residues. The germline V gene has CDR1 KGHSH and CDR2 LQKENI. CDR3 DNA sequence: TGTGCCAGCTCATCAACCGGGACAGGGGTGGGCGAGCAGTACTTC. The encoded protein is CASSSTGTGVGEQYF.

The rearrangement joins TRBV13 to TRBJ2-3; D possibly corresponds to TRBD1 (5 bases). CDR1 and CDR2 from the germline V gene are PRHDT and FYEKMQ (reference sequence). CDR3 length equals 14 residues. Trimming cost V 4 bases and J 2 bases, with 10 bases left between them. The CDR3: CASSYRQFTDTQYF. CDR3 bases: TGTGCCAGCAGCTACCGACAGTTCACAGATACGCAGTATTTT. Based on the CDR3 plus reference TRBV13 and TRBJ2-3, the full variable domain is AAGVIQSPRHLIKEKRETATLKCYPIPRHDTVYWYQQGPGQDPQFLISFYEKMQSDKGSIPDRFSAQQFSDYHSELNMSSLELGDSALYFCASSYRQFTDTQYFGPGTRLTVL.

This clonotype was seen repeatedly, ten times or more. The rearrangement joins TRBV6-2 or TRBV6-3 to TRBJ2-4; no clear D gene. Germline CDR1 and CDR2: MNHEY and SVGEGT. Trimming took off 6 bases at V and 0 bases at J, with 9 bases between the two ends. This CDR3 has 14 amino acids. The CDR3 loop reads CASSRGLAKNIQYF. CDR3 DNA: TGTGCCAGCAGCCGAGGATTAGCCAAAAACATTCAGTACTTC.

Regarding this clonotype: A clone one base away is much larger, so this may be a read error. The conserved closing phenylalanine or tryptophan is absent in this CDR3, likely reflecting a read error. The rearrangement uses TRBV20-1 and TRBJ2-1; 11 nucleotides match TRBD2. The germline gives CDR1 DFQATT, CDR2 SNEGSKA (reference sequence). This CDR3 spans 16 amino acids. Unmatched junction bases numbered 18, after V lost 8 bases and J lost 9 bases. The CDR3 DNA reads TGCAGTTCCCTAGTCGCTAGCGGGAGGATAAGCGGTGAGCAGTTCCTC. It specifies CSSLVASGRISGEQFL.

This clonotype was detected many times. The J gene is TRBJ1-2, the V gene TRBV12-3 or TRBV12-4; a possible D gene is TRBD1 (5 bases). This CDR3 has 14 amino acids. V lost 6 bases and J 1 base, leaving 12 bases between the germline ends. The CDR3: CASSLAGGNYGYTF. DNA of the CDR3: TGTGCCAGCAGCTTGGCTGGGGGTAACTATGGCTACACCTTC.

The chain has TRBV20-1 and TRBJ2-3; D is possibly TRBD2 (7 bases). The CDR3 is made up of 15 amino acids. From germline, CDR1 is DFQATT and CDR2 SNEGSKA (reference sequence). Trimming shortened V by 5 bases and J by 4 bases, and 19 bases separated the two germline ends. This CDR3 reads CSASTGGTGPDTQYF. CDR3 bases: TGCAGTGCTTCTACGGGGGGCACGGGGCCAGATACGCAGTATTTT.

This clonotype was seen many times. This sequence may be a read error, since a much larger clone differs from it by one base. The chain is built from TRBV27 and TRBJ2-1; the D gene could be TRBD1 or TRBD2 (6 bases each). The J call is doubtful: the DNA matches TRBJ2-7 better. The CDR3 covers 16 residues. The V gene's germline CDR1 is MNHEY and CDR2 SMNVEV (reference sequence). The CDR3 bases are TGTGCCAGCAGTTTATCGTACGGGGGCTTCTACAATGAGCAGTACTTC. Translation gives CASSLSYGGFYNEQYF.

This clonotype was seen more than once but under ten times. The CDR3 region is CSARMPGREGGYGYTF. DNA of the CDR3: TGCAGTGCTAGAATGCCGGGCAGAGAAGGGGGGTATGGCTACACCTTC. The chain joins TRBV20-1 to TRBJ1-2; weak D call: TRBD1 (6 bases). The length of the CDR3 is 16 residues. Germline CDR1 is DFQATT and CDR2 is SNEGSKA (reference sequence). V gave up 2 bases and J gave up 5 bases, with 21 bases separating them.

This clonotype showed up just a few times. CDR3 in amino acids: CASHGGEAFF. The CDR3 nucleotides read TGTGCCAGCCACGGTGGTGAAGCTTTCTTT. The gene calls are TRBV28 and TRBJ1-1; D not certain. The CDR3 is 10 amino acids. Germline V gene data show CDR1 as MDHEN and CDR2 as SYDVKM. V was pared by 8 bases and J by 7 bases, with 8 bases between.

The chain joins TRBV20-1 to TRBJ2-7; D remains unclear. The CDR3 loop spans 11 amino acids. V was pared by 2 bases and J by 6 bases, with 8 bases between. Per germline, CDR1 DFQATT and CDR2 SNEGSKA (reference sequence). CDR3 loop: CSARLPPEQYF. The CDR3 coding sequence is TGCAGTGCTAGATTGCCCCCCGAGCAGTACTTC.

With regard to this clonotype: A much larger clone lies a single base off, so this may be a read error. Here the CDR3 DNA reads TGCGCCAGCAGCAAAACGACGGCGGCCAACTACGAGCAGTACTTC. Translating it yields CASSKTTAANYEQYF. The gene calls are TRBV5-1 and TRBJ2-7; no definite D call. CDR1 and CDR2 (germline): SGHRS, YFSETQ. V lost 4 bases and J lost 3, with 17 bases in between. The length of the CDR3 is 15 residues.

This clonotype showed up just a few times. The rearrangement links TRBV5-4 to TRBJ2-7; 13 bases are shared with TRBD2. Per the germline V gene, CDR1 is SGHNT and CDR2 is YYREEE (reference sequence). V shed 0 bases, J shed 2 bases, and the junction held 5 bases outside the gene matches. The CDR3 contains 17 residues. Here the CDR3 reads CASSLGTSGSIPYEQYF. The DNA for the CDR3 is TGTGCCAGCAGCTTGGGGACTAGCGGGAGTATCCCCTACGAGCAGTACTTC.

By sample share, this clonotype is medium-sized (0.01 to 0.1%). The rearrangement uses TRBV7-2 and TRBJ1-1, with D maybe TRBD1 (5 bases). Germline CDR1 SGHTA, CDR2 FQGNSA. The V end was cut by 6 bases, the J end by 1 base, with 12 bases between. The CDR3 runs to 14 residues. The chain's CDR3 is CASSTGHPNTEAFF. For the CDR3, the DNA is TGTGCCAGCAGTACCGGACATCCGAACACTGAAGCTTTCTTT.

The rearrangement links TRBV7-9 to TRBJ1-3; D might be TRBD1 (5 bases). Trimming cost V 5 bases and J 0 bases, with 11 bases left between them. The CDR3 consists of 15 residues. The germline V gene has CDR1 SEHNR and CDR2 FQNEAQ (reference sequence). CDR3 sequence reads: CASSSRDFSGNTIYF. CDR3 bases: TGTGCCAGCAGCAGCCGGGACTTCTCTGGAAACACCATATATTTT.

With respect to this clonotype: A much larger clone is a single base away; this may be a read error. The rearrangement joins TRBV6-5 to TRBJ2-7; 10 bases match TRBD2. CDR3 length: 18 residues. CDR1 MNHEY and CDR2 SVGAGI come from the germline V gene. Trimming cost V 0 bases and J 7 bases; bases outside gene matches: 15. The CDR3 loop is CASSYSFTLAGVHNEQYF. CDR3 DNA sequence: TGTGCCAGCAGTTACTCGTTTACTCTAGCGGGAGTCCACAATGAGCAGTACTTC.

The V call is TRBV6-5, the J call TRBJ2-7; 7 bases line up with TRBD1. The CDR3 spans 12 residues. CDR1 is MNHEY, CDR2 SVGAGI, per germline. Trimming removed 8 bases from V and 6 bases from J; junction bases left unmatched: 7. As DNA, the CDR3 is TGTGCCAGCGGTAAGACAGGGAGCGAGCAGTACTTC. Its protein is CASGKTGSEQYF.

V is TRBV6-5 and J is TRBJ2-1, with 13 bases lining up with TRBD2. There are 17 residues in the CDR3. V was pared by 2 bases and J by 7 bases, with 8 bases of the junction left unmatched. The V gene's germline CDR1 is MNHEY and CDR2 SVGAGI. Here the CDR3 DNA reads TGTGCCAGCAGTTACCGCCCGGGACTAGCGGGAATGAATGAGCAGTTCTTC. This sequence encodes CASSYRPGLAGMNEQFF.

The J gene is TRBJ2-1, the V gene TRBV4-2; tentative D call: TRBD1 (6 bases). CDR3 size: 15 residues. Germline values: CDR1 LGHNA, CDR2 YNFKEQ. The V end lost 1 base, the J end lost 4 bases, and 11 bases lay between the germline ends. The CDR3 DNA is TGTGCCAGCAGCCAAGTAGAGACAGGATACAATGAGCAGTTCTTC. Translated, it gives CASSQVETGYNEQFF.

This clonotype was found many times. The chain links TRBV20-1 to TRBJ2-7; D perhaps matches TRBD1 (5 bases). Germline V gene data show CDR1 as DFQATT and CDR2 as SNEGSKA (reference sequence). The CDR3 runs to 12 residues. Between the trimmed V and J ends, which lost 3 bases and 4 bases, there was a span of 10 bases. The CDR3 DNA reads as TGCAGTGCTAGTCCAGGGTCTTACGAGCAGTACTTC. As protein: CSASPGSYEQYF.

The chain is built from TRBV27 and TRBJ1-1; D perhaps matches TRBD1 (6 bases). This CDR3 contains 15 residues. CDR1 MNHEY and CDR2 SMNVEV come from the germline V gene (reference sequence). V was cut by 2 bases and J by 1 base, with 11 bases left in between. The CDR3 region has the DNA TGTGCCAGCAGTTTAGCTGGGACACCGAACACTGAAGCTTTCTTT. It codes for CASSLAGTPNTEAFF.

As to this clonotype: A much larger clone lies a single base off, so this may be a read error. The chain employs TRBV29-1 and TRBJ2-7; TRBD2 might be the D (5 bases). The V end lost 4 bases, the J end lost 0 bases, and 7 bases lay between the germline ends. Germline CDR1 and CDR2: SQVTM and ANQGSEA. This CDR3 region has 12 residues. This CDR3 is CSVARDSYEQYF. As DNA, the CDR3 is TGCAGCGTTGCGAGGGACTCCTACGAGCAGTACTTC.

The rearrangement links TRBV29-1 to TRBJ2-3, with 14 bases identical to TRBD2. CDR1 is SQVTM, CDR2 ANQGSEA, per germline. The CDR3 is 16 residues long. Trimming cost V 5 bases and J 2 bases; bases outside gene matches: 6. The CDR3 DNA follows: TGCAGCGTTCGACTAGCGGGAGGGCCGGACACAGATACGCAGTATTTT. This translates into CSVRLAGGPDTDTQYF.

This clonotype was counted a few times. CDR3 sequence reads: CASSKGTALNYGYTF. As DNA, the CDR3 is TGTGCCAGCAGCAAAGGGACAGCCTTAAACTATGGCTACACCTTC. The chain combines TRBV5-4 with TRBJ1-2; 7 bases fit TRBD1. This CDR3 region has 15 residues. Trimming cost V 4 bases and J 2 bases; bases outside gene matches: 8. Germline lookup yields CDR1 SGHNT and CDR2 YYREEE (reference sequence).

V and J are TRBV4-2 and TRBJ2-5; 9 nucleotides align to TRBD2. The CDR3 has 17 amino acids. CDR1 and CDR2 from the germline V gene are LGHNA and YNFKEQ. V dropped 0 bases and J dropped 1; count of bases not matched to a gene: 6. DNA for the CDR3: TGTGCCAGCAGCCAAGACGAGCTAGCGGGAAGCCAAGAGACCCAGTACTTC. As protein: CASSQDELAGSQETQYF.

Here the CDR3 reads CASSLGPTETQYF. CDR3 DNA sequence: TGTGCCAGCAGCCTCGGTCCAACAGAGACCCAGTACTTC. The chain joins TRBV7-2 to TRBJ2-7; no definite D call. The DNA matches TRBJ2-5 better at its end, which makes the J call doubtful. This CDR3 comprises 13 residues. CDR1 is SGHTA, CDR2 FQGNSA, per germline.

The sample holds a few counts of this clonotype. V is TRBV20-1 and J is TRBJ2-7, with TRBD2 identical over 13 bases. This CDR3 spans 14 amino acids. V lost 6 bases and J lost 5; bases outside the gene matches: 7. Germline V lookup: CDR1 DFQATT, CDR2 SNEGSKA (reference sequence). The CDR3 coding sequence is TGCAGTGCCCTCACTAGCGGGGGGGCAGACGAGCAGTACTTC. This encodes CSALTSGGADEQYF.